Shown below are 9 T cell receptor beta chains from a single sample sequenced in a study of cytomegalovirus exposure and HLA in healthy donors. The study ran its PCR with 60 Vbeta and 13 Jbeta primers. Profiled with immunoSEQ multiplex PCR; TCRdb holds only in-frame clones, not every one. The data contain 130,000 to 150,000 clones, 60% to 85% of them singletons. The sequencing input was PBMCs. All receptors derive from a male donor in good health and CMV-seronegative.

The V and J genes are TRBV6-1 and TRBJ2-5, with 10 bases aligning to TRBD1. V shed 2 bases, J shed 4 bases, and the junction held 7 bases outside the gene matches. The CDR3 has 16 amino acids. CDR1 is MNHNS and CDR2 is SASEGT in the germline V gene. CDR3 amino acids: CASSESGTGEPETQYF. CDR3 nucleotides: TGTGCCAGCAGTGAATCAGGGACAGGGGAGCCAGAGACCCAGTACTTC.

The chain couples TRBV5-5 to TRBJ2-7, with TRBD1 matching over 7 bases. With 2 bases clipped from V and 7 bases from J, the junction kept 9 bases outside the gene matches. The CDR3 has 14 residues. CDR1 is SGHKS, CDR2 YYEKEE, per germline (reference sequence). The CDR3 DNA sequence: TGTGCCAGCAGCTTAGGGACAGCGTGGGGGGAGCAGTACTTC. This sequence encodes CASSLGTAWGEQYF.

The chain employs TRBV19 and TRBJ1-3; 7 nucleotides match TRBD1. Losses at the gene ends were 5 bases for V and 2 bases for J; bases not matched to a gene: 3. The CDR3 spans 14 residues. Germline loops: CDR1 LNHDA, CDR2 SQIVND (reference sequence). Written as DNA, the CDR3 is TGTGCCAGTAGTTCACAGGGGACTGGAAACACCATATATTTT. Its protein is CASSSQGTGNTIYF.

This chain uses TRBV4-1 with TRBJ1-2; D is undetermined. Germline values: CDR1 MGHRA, CDR2 YSYEKL. V gave up 3 bases and J gave up 7 bases, with 9 bases separating them. The CDR3 sequence is 12 residues long. The CDR3 DNA reads TGCGCCAGCAGCCATTCCTCTTTTGGCTACACCTTC. It yields the protein CASSHSSFGYTF.

The chain has TRBV27 and TRBJ2-1; tentatively, D is TRBD2 (7 bases). This CDR3 comprises 16 residues. V lost 2 bases and J lost 7, with 18 bases in between. The germline gives CDR1 MNHEY, CDR2 SMNVEV (reference sequence). CDR3 DNA sequence: TGTGCCAGCAGTTTAACCGGGGGGCCCTTTGGGAATGAGCAGTTCTTC. Encoded protein: CASSLTGGPFGNEQFF.

This clone was seen a few times. This chain uses TRBV13 with TRBJ1-6; a weak D match, TRBD1 (5 bases). The CDR3 sequence is 16 residues long. Germline values: CDR1 PRHDT, CDR2 FYEKMQ (reference sequence). V was pared by 5 bases and J by 7 bases, with 18 bases between. The CDR3 nucleotides are TGTGCCAGCAGCGAACCGGGTGGGGCTGTGAATTCACCCCTCCACTTT. Its translation: CASSEPGGAVNSPLHF.

The chain is built from TRBV5-5 and TRBJ1-3; 7 bases are shared with TRBD1. This CDR3 has 15 residues. Germline CDR1 reads SGHKS; CDR2 reads YYEKEE (reference sequence). With 2 bases clipped from V and 3 bases from J, the junction kept 5 bases outside the gene matches. The CDR3 DNA is TGTGCCAGCAGCTTACAGGGGTTAGATGGAAACACCATATATTTT. This codes for CASSLQGLDGNTIYF.

The V call is TRBV18, the J call TRBJ2-7; 9 bases are a match to TRBD1. CDR3 length: 18 residues. V gave up 3 bases and J gave up 5 bases; unmatched junction bases: 17. Germline V gene lookup returns CDR1 KGHSH and CDR2 LQKENI. CDR3 DNA sequence: TGTGCCAGCTCACCCATCCCCGGACGACAGGGGGATATGAACGAGCAGTACTTC. This encodes CASSPIPGRQGDMNEQYF.

Only one count was recorded for this clone. The chain uses TRBV18 and TRBJ2-7; 11 nucleotides agree with TRBD2. The junction had 9 bases not matched to a gene; V was cut back by 5 bases and J by 3 bases. Germline loops: CDR1 KGHSH, CDR2 LQKENI. The CDR3 spans 16 residues. CDR3 DNA sequence: TGTGCCAGCTCAACATCTCCGGGACTAGCGGTCTACGAGCAGTACTTC. It translates to CASSTSPGLAVYEQYF.